The source of this T cell receptor (beta chain) is a study of blood T cell repertoires in COVID-19. Study information: Sample material is recorded as cDNA or gDNA derived from T cells, B-cell-depleted T cells, or PBMCs.

All enrollees were about 18 to 89 years old and from about 25 US areas. Germline CDR1 reads KGHSH; CDR2 reads LQKENI. The CDR3 has 15 residues. Trimming left V 3 bases short and J 0 bases short, with 11 bases between. Some clones are missing from TCRdb's copy, which holds only in-frame ones; the method was immunoSEQ multiplex PCR. This table has some 300,000 clones, approximately 90% appearing once. This clonotype was sampled from a woman between 40 and 55 years old who had recovered from COVID-19. Sequenced sample: PBMCs or T cells enriched from blood (not recorded which). The chain employs TRBV18 and TRBJ1-1; D is unclear. The CDR3 loop is CASSPEHSMNTEAFF. The CDR3 bases are TGTGCCAGCTCACCCGAACACAGCATGAACACTGAAGCTTTCTTT.